The rows below give T cell receptor beta chains drawn from one sample of a study of T cells in Graves' hyperthyroidism and ophthalmopathy. One entry per CDR3 protein results from TCRdb running MiXCR on the multiplex PCR reads. Of around 300,000 distinct CDR3 sequences listed, around 22% were seen once; the top ten hold roughly 60%. The sample taken for sequencing was blood. The receptors come from a man aged 25-40 years with Graves' ophthalmopathy. The CDR3 runs from the conserved cysteine through the conserved F or W. A D gene is named only where the DNA matches it firmly. Some rows have no size entry. The others give once, few or many, or a class for an expanded clone.

size	V	D	J	CDR3	DNA
many	TRBV12-3/TRBV12-4	NA	TRBJ2-3	CASSLYVTGTDTQYF	TGTGCCAGCAGTTTATACGTAACAGGGACAGATACGCAGTATTTT
many	TRBV5-1	NA	TRBJ2-3	CASSLLAYSTDTQYF	TGCGCCAGCAGCCTTCTAGCGTACAGCACAGATACGCAGTATTTT
NA	TRBV29-1	NA	TRBJ2-7	CSVGTQSSYEQYF	TGCAGCGTCGGGACACAGAGCTCCTACGAGCAGTACTTC
NA	TRBV7-3	NA	TRBJ2-2	CASSPDSDGELFF	TGTGCCAGCAGCCCTGACTCGGACGGGGAGCTGTTTTTT
NA	TRBV20-1	NA	TRBJ2-7	CSAREASSEQYF	TGCAGTGCTAGAGAAGCGAGCAGCGAGCAGTACTTC
NA	TRBV12-3/TRBV12-4	NA	TRBJ1-2	CASSLGAGNGGYTF	TGTGCCAGCAGTTTAGGAGCAGGGAATGGTGGCTACACCTTC
few	TRBV20-1	NA	TRBJ1-4	CSARDRGVSEKLFF	TGCAGTGCTAGAGATCGAGGGGTCTCCGAAAAACTGTTTTTT
many	TRBV6-1	NA	TRBJ2-7	CASTQVGREQYF	TGTGCCAGCACCCAAGTCGGACGCGAGCAGTACTTC
NA	TRBV5-1	NA	TRBJ2-3	CASSSQFRSDTQYF	TGCGCCAGCAGCTCCCAGTTTAGGAGCGATACGCAGTATTTT
NA	TRBV18	NA	TRBJ1-1	CASSRRRDLNTEAFF	TGTGCCAGCTCACGAAGGAGGGACCTGAACACTGAAGCTTTCTTT
NA	TRBV19	TRBD1	TRBJ1-1	CASSIVIGTDEAFF	TGTGCCAGTAGTATTGTAATCGGGACAGATGAAGCTTTCTTT
NA	TRBV6-6	NA	TRBJ1-1	CASSYSERWHTEAFF	TGTGCCAGCAGTTACTCAGAACGTTGGCACACTGAAGCTTTCTTT
few	TRBV6-1	NA	TRBJ1-1	CASSESNTEAFF	TGTGCCAGCAGTGAATCGAACACTGAAGCTTTCTTT
many	TRBV9	TRBD2	TRBJ2-3	CASSLAGGVDTQYF	TGTGCCAGCAGCTTAGCGGGGGGGGTGGATACGCAGTATTTT
NA	TRBV9	NA	TRBJ2-3	CASSVAGGGDSTDTQYF	TGTGCCAGCAGCGTAGCTGGAGGGGGGGACAGCACAGATACGCAGTATTTT
few	TRBV10-2	TRBD1	TRBJ1-1	CASSGTGTGRLNTEAFF	TGCGCCAGCAGTGGTACCGGGACAGGGAGACTGAACACTGAAGCTTTCTTT
many	TRBV11-2	TRBD1	TRBJ2-3	CASSRGIRDRGDTQYF	TGTGCCAGCAGCCGAGGGATCCGGGACAGGGGAGATACGCAGTATTTT
few	TRBV25-1	NA	TRBJ1-1	CASSAHRDGTEAFF	TGTGCCAGCAGTGCTCACCGGGACGGTACTGAAGCTTTCTTT
NA	TRBV6-2/TRBV6-3	TRBD2	TRBJ2-5	CASIPSGRVTETQYF	TGTGCCAGCATCCCTAGCGGGAGGGTAACAGAGACCCAGTACTTC
NA	TRBV29-1	TRBD1	TRBJ1-1	CSVEVWAGGRTEAFF	TGCAGCGTTGAAGTATGGGCAGGGGGGCGGACTGAAGCTTTCTTT
NA	TRBV18	NA	TRBJ2-4	CASSPMEIAKNIQYF	TGTGCCAGCTCACCAATGGAAATAGCCAAAAACATTCAGTACTTC
NA	TRBV14	NA	TRBJ2-7	CASSQAGIDEQYF	TGTGCCAGCAGCCAAGCAGGGATCGACGAGCAGTACTTC
many	TRBV12-3/TRBV12-4	NA	TRBJ1-1	CASRTGLVNTEAFF	TGTGCCAGCAGGACCGGGCTGGTGAACACTGAAGCTTTCTTT
few	TRBV9	TRBD1	TRBJ1-2	CASSVRTGGGYTF	TGTGCCAGCAGCGTACGGACAGGGGGAGGCTACACCTTC
NA	TRBV30	NA	TRBJ2-2	CAWSDGAGELFF	TGTGCCTGGAGTGATGGGGCCGGGGAGCTGTTTTTT
NA	TRBV6-5	TRBD2	TRBJ2-5	CASSYSVGGGQETQYF	TGTGCCAGCAGTTATTCGGTCGGGGGGGGACAAGAGACCCAGTACTTC
NA	TRBV18	TRBD2	TRBJ2-7	CASSPLLAGAGYEQYF	TGTGCCAGCTCACCACTCCTAGCGGGAGCGGGCTACGAGCAGTACTTC
few	TRBV2	NA	TRBJ2-3	CASSSGGGGTDTQYF	TGTGCCAGCAGTTCAGGGGGAGGTGGCACAGATACGCAGTATTTT
NA	TRBV27	NA	TRBJ2-5	CASKLRWGAGETQYF	TGTGCCAGCAAACTTAGGTGGGGGGCGGGGGAGACCCAGTACTTC
NA	TRBV10-3	NA	TRBJ1-1	CAISVSSGNTEAFF	TGTGCCATCAGTGTGTCTTCCGGAAACACTGAAGCTTTCTTT
NA	TRBV6-1	NA	TRBJ2-3	CASSATGFSTDTQYF	TGTGCCAGCAGTGCCACAGGGTTTAGCACAGATACGCAGTATTTT
many	TRBV9	NA	TRBJ1-5	CASSPGGVQPQHF	TGTGCCAGCAGCCCCGGCGGGGTTCAGCCCCAGCATTTT
many	TRBV2	NA	TRBJ1-5	CASSVLGSNQPQHF	TGTGCCAGCAGTGTGTTGGGTAGCAATCAGCCCCAGCATTTT
NA	TRBV28	NA	TRBJ2-1	CASSLQGSAYNEQFF	TGTGCCAGCAGCCTACAGGGATCGGCCTACAATGAGCAGTTCTTC
many	TRBV5-5	TRBD1	TRBJ2-1	CASSSDRGSYNEQFF	TGTGCCAGCAGCTCAGACAGGGGATCCTACAATGAGCAGTTCTTC
NA	TRBV6-1	NA	TRBJ2-7	CASLAGTYEQYF	TGTGCCAGCCTCGCAGGGACCTACGAGCAGTACTTC
many	TRBV6-5	TRBD1	TRBJ2-5	CASRLTGGLETQYF	TGTGCCAGCAGACTAACAGGGGGCTTGGAGACCCAGTACTTC
NA	TRBV6-2/TRBV6-3	TRBD1	TRBJ1-5	CASSPGQGAAQPQHF	TGTGCCAGCAGCCCGGGACAGGGGGCCGCTCAGCCCCAGCATTTT